Shown below are 17 T cell receptor beta chains from a single sample sequenced in a study of cytomegalovirus exposure and HLA in healthy donors. This PCR relied on a set of 60 Vbeta primers and 13 Jbeta primers. The table came from immunoSEQ multiplex PCR; TCRdb's copy has only in-frame clones and leaves some out. This sample has a few hundred thousand clones, with about 83% found just once. The specimen was PBMCs. All receptors derive from a woman aged 40 to 50 in good health and CMV-seropositive.

The gene calls are TRBV7-9 and TRBJ2-7; 7 nucleotides line up with TRBD2. The CDR3 totals 12 residues. V lost 5 bases, J lost 3 bases, and 1 base stayed unmatched. Germline assignment: CDR1 SEHNR and CDR2 FQNEAQ (reference sequence). This CDR3 is CASSGGGYEQYF. Written as DNA, the CDR3 is TGTGCCAGCAGCGGGGGGGGCTACGAGCAGTACTTC.

This chain joins TRBV6-1 and TRBJ1-1; D ambiguous. Germline V lookup: CDR1 MNHNS, CDR2 SASEGT. CDR3 length: 13 residues. Between the trimmed V and J ends, which lost 1 base and 8 bases, there was a span of 11 bases. The CDR3 DNA reads as TGTGCCAGCAGTGAAGGGGTGGGGAGAGAAGCTTTCTTT. This translates into CASSEGVGREAFF.

The genes are TRBV7-2 and TRBJ2-1; 8 nucleotides match TRBD2. Germline V gene data show CDR1 as SGHTA and CDR2 as FQGNSA. The V segment lost 4 bases and the J segment 1 base; nucleotides outside the gene matches: 6. The CDR3 is 16 amino acids. The CDR3 loop reads CASSSSGSWSYNEQFF. CDR3 nucleotide sequence: TGTGCCAGCAGCTCGAGCGGGAGTTGGTCCTACAATGAGCAGTTCTTC.

The table lists this clone with a few counts. The chain is built from TRBV7-9 and TRBJ2-1, with D maybe TRBD2 (5 bases). V lost 2 bases and J lost 2, with 13 bases in between. This CDR3 contains 16 residues. Germline V gene sequence: CDR1 SEHNR, CDR2 FQNEAQ (reference sequence). In DNA, the CDR3 is TGTGCCAGCAGCTTACTTGGACTGGGGACCTACAATGAGCAGTTCTTC. Protein: CASSLLGLGTYNEQFF. Full variable domain (rest looked up from reference TRBV7-9 and TRBJ2-1): DTGVSQNPRHKITKRGQNVTFRCDPISEHNRLYWYRQTLGQGPEFLTYFQNEAQLEKSRLLSDRFSAERPKGSFSTLEIQRTEQGDSAMYLCASSLLGLGTYNEQFFGPGTRLTVL.

This clone was detected once. The chain employs TRBV6-6 and TRBJ2-2, with 7 bases matching TRBD2. The trim removed 7 bases at V and 6 bases at J, leaving 5 bases unmatched. The CDR3 length is 13 residues. The germline V gene has CDR1 MNHNY and CDR2 SVGAGI (reference sequence). This CDR3 reads CASTGGSPGELFF. In DNA, the CDR3 is TGTGCCAGCACGGGCGGGAGCCCCGGGGAGCTGTTTTTT.

The V call is TRBV6-5, the J call TRBJ1-5; TRBD1 is a possible D gene (6 bases). With 6 bases removed from V and 0 bases from J, the gap between germline ends came to 12 bases. Germline V lookup: CDR1 MNHEY, CDR2 SVGAGI. This CDR3 has 15 amino acids. The CDR3: CASRLTGFSNQPQHF. DNA of the CDR3: TGTGCCAGCAGACTGACAGGTTTTAGCAATCAGCCCCAGCATTTT.

The gene calls are TRBV7-3 and TRBJ2-2; no clear D. The CDR3 has 14 amino acids. V was pared by 5 bases and J by 1 base, with 8 bases between. CDR1 SGHTA and CDR2 FQGTGA come from the germline V gene. The CDR3 DNA reads as TGTGCCAGCAGCCCGCCCGGGAACACCGGGGAGCTGTTTTTT. Protein: CASSPPGNTGELFF.

The gene calls are TRBV27 and TRBJ1-5, with D possibly matching TRBD1 (6 bases). This CDR3 has 17 residues. Germline V gene data show CDR1 as MNHEY and CDR2 as SMNVEV (reference sequence). V lost 3 bases to trimming and J lost 4 bases, with 19 bases between them. Written as DNA, the CDR3 is TGTGCCAGCAGTTTGGGAGACTCAGGGGCGAGTAATCAGCCCCAGCATTTT. Translated: CASSLGDSGASNQPQHF.

The rearrangement links TRBV4-1 to TRBJ2-7; D might be TRBD2 (6 bases). In germline, CDR1 is MGHRA, CDR2 YSYEKL. There are 18 residues in the CDR3. Trimming removed 0 bases at V and 0 bases at J, with 18 bases between. CDR3 loop: CASSQDFAASAISYEQYF. The DNA of the CDR3 is TGCGCCAGCAGCCAAGATTTTGCGGCTAGCGCCATCTCCTACGAGCAGTACTTC.

This chain uses TRBV6-5 with TRBJ1-2; D gene ambiguous. The CDR3 consists of 12 residues. Germline V gene sequence: CDR1 MNHEY, CDR2 SVGAGI. V lost 7 bases, J lost 8 bases, and 14 bases lay in between. CDR3 DNA: TGTGCCAGCACCCAAGGCAGGTCCGGCTACACCTTC. This translates into CASTQGRSGYTF.

The rearrangement links TRBV7-2 to TRBJ2-1; tentative D call: TRBD2 (6 bases). V lost 1 base to trimming and J lost 0 bases, with 10 bases between them. This CDR3 spans 16 amino acids. Germline V gene lookup returns CDR1 SGHTA and CDR2 FQGNSA. The DNA for the CDR3 is TGTGCCAGCAGCTTAGGGGACGGGAGCTCCTACAATGAGCAGTTCTTC. The encoded protein is CASSLGDGSSYNEQFF.

The gene calls are TRBV30 and TRBJ1-2; 7 bases are shared with TRBD1. The CDR3 spans 16 residues. The germline gives CDR1 GTSNPN, CDR2 SVGIG (reference sequence). The J segment lost 2 bases and the V segment lost 2 bases, leaving 11 bases of the junction unmatched. The CDR3 nucleotides read TGTGCCTGGAGTCCCCGGACAGGTTCGGCGAACTATGGCTACACCTTC. Translating gives CAWSPRTGSANYGYTF.

V gene TRBV7-7 combines with J gene TRBJ2-3, with 14 nucleotides matching TRBD2. CDR3 size: 18 residues. Looked up from germline, CDR1 is SSHAT and CDR2 is FNYEAQ (reference sequence). V shed 5 bases and J 2 bases; nucleotides not matched to a gene: 9. CDR3 DNA sequence: TGTGCCAGCAGCCCCGGGACTAGCGGGAGTCAGGACACAGATACGCAGTATTTT. As protein: CASSPGTSGSQDTDTQYF.

This chain uses TRBV19 with TRBJ1-2; D is undetermined. The V and J ends lost 5 bases and 2 bases respectively, with 6 bases between them. Germline CDR1 LNHDA, CDR2 SQIVND (reference sequence). CDR3 length: 12 residues. The CDR3 loop reads CASSLLNYGYTF. The CDR3 DNA sequence: TGTGCCAGTAGTCTACTCAACTATGGCTACACCTTC.

This rearrangement joins TRBV18 to TRBJ1-2, with 10 bases matching TRBD1. With 4 bases clipped from V and 6 bases from J, the junction kept 5 bases outside the gene matches. The CDR3 has 14 residues. Germline V gene sequence: CDR1 KGHSH, CDR2 LQKENI. The CDR3 loop is CASSQTGTGDGYTF. DNA for the CDR3: TGTGCCAGCTCACAAACCGGGACAGGGGATGGCTACACCTTC.

This chain connects TRBV6-4 to TRBJ1-1; D is undetermined. The CDR3 totals 14 residues. Germline V CDR1 and CDR2: MRHNA, SNTAGT. Trimming took 0 bases from V and 1 from J, leaving 6 bases between them. The CDR3 nucleotides are TGTGCCAGCAGTGACTCTTCGGGGAACACTGAAGCTTTCTTT. Translation: CASSDSSGNTEAFF.

The chain has TRBV30 and TRBJ2-5; TRBD2 is a possible D gene (6 bases). Germline V gene sequence: CDR1 GTSNPN, CDR2 SVGIG (reference sequence). Trimming removed 0 bases at V and 5 bases at J, with 13 bases between. The CDR3 is 14 residues long. CDR3 bases: TGTGCCTGGAGTGTGCCCACAGCGGGTGAGACCCAGTACTTC. Amino acid sequence: CAWSVPTAGETQYF. Full variable domain (remainder filled in from reference TRBV30 and TRBJ2-5): SQTIHQWPATLVQPVGSPLSLECTVEGTSNPNLYWYRQAAGRGLQLLFYSVGIGQISSEVPQNLSASRPQDRQFILSSKKLLLSDSGFYLCAWSVPTAGETQYFGPGTRLLVL.